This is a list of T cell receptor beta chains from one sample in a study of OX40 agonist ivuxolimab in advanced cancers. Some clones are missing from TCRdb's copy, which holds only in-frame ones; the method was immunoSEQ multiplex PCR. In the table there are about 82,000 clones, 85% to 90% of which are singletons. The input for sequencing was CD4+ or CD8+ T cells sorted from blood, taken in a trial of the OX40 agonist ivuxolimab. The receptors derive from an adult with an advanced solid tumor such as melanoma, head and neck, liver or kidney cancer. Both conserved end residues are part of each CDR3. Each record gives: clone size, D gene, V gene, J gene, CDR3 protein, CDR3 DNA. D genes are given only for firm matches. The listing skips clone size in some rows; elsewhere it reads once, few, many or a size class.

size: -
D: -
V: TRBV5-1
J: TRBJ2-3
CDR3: CASSLGGGADTQYF
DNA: TGCGCCAGCAGCTTGGGCGGCGGGGCAGATACGCAGTATTTT

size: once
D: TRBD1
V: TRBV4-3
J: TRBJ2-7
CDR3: CASSQDRAGGSYEQYF
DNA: TGCGCCAGCAGCCAAGATAGGGCAGGGGGCTCCTACGAGCAGTACTTC

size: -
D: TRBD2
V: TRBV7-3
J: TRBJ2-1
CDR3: CASSPQASGNTEQFF
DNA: TGTGCCAGCAGCCCCCAAGCTAGCGGGAATACTGAGCAGTTCTTC

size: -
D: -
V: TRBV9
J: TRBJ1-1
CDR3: CASSVDSGDTEAFF
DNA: TGTGCCAGCAGCGTAGACAGTGGGGACACTGAAGCTTTCTTT

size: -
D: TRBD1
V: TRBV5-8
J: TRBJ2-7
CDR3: CASSLEGTAAYF
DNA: TGTGCCAGCAGCTTGGAAGGGACAGCTGCTTACTTC

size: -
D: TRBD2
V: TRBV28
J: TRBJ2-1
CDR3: CASSNPPGLAGAEQFF
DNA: TGTGCCAGCAGTAACCCTCCGGGACTAGCGGGAGCTGAGCAGTTCTTC

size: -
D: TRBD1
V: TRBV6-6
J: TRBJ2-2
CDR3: CASRTGQGNTGELFF
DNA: TGTGCCAGCAGAACGGGACAGGGGAACACCGGGGAGCTGTTTTTT

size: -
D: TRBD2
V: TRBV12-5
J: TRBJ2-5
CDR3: CASAPEAGRVQYF
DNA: TGTGCTAGTGCCCCCGAGGCAGGGAGGGTGCAGTACTTC

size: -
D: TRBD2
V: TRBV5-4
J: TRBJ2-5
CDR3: CASSPLLAGGQRTQYF
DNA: TGTGCCAGCAGCCCGTTACTAGCGGGGGGGCAGAGGACCCAGTACTTC

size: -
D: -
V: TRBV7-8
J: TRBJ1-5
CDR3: CASSLDRVSQPQHF
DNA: TGTGCCAGCAGCTTAGACAGGGTAAGCCAGCCCCAGCATTTT

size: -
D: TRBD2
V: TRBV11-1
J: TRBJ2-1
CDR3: CASSLDGRPYNEQFF
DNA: TGTGCCAGCAGCTTAGACGGGAGGCCCTACAATGAGCAGTTCTTC

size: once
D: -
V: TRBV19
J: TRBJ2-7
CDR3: CASSAGWEPYEQYF
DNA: TGTGCCAGTAGTGCGGGTTGGGAACCCTACGAGCAGTACTTC

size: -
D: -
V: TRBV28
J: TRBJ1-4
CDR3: CASSAGGSGEKLFF
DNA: TGTGCCAGCAGTGCGGGAGGATCCGGGGAAAAACTGTTTTTT

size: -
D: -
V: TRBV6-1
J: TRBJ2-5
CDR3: CASSDTGFETQYF
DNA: TGTGCCAGCAGTGATACAGGGTTTGAGACCCAGTACTTC

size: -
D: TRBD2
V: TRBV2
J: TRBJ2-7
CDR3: CASTSGAYEQYF
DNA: TGTGCCAGCACTAGCGGAGCCTACGAGCAGTACTTC

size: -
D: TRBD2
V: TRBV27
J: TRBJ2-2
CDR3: CASSLSSGTSLNTGELFF
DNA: TGTGCCAGCAGTTTATCATCCGGGACTAGCTTGAACACCGGGGAGCTGTTTTTT

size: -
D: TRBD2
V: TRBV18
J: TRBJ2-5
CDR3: CASSPSSGTGGARETQYF
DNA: TGTGCCAGCTCACCATCTAGCGGGACTGGAGGGGCCCGAGAGACCCAGTACTTC

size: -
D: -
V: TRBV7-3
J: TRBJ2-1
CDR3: CASSQDSTKQFF
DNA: TGTGCCAGCAGCCAGGATAGCACGAAGCAGTTCTTC

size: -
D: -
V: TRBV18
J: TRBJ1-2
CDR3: CASSPRRMDGYTF
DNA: TGTGCCAGCTCACCACGTAGGATGGACGGCTACACCTTC

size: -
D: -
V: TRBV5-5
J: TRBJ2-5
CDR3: CASSLARDQETQYF
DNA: TGTGCCAGCAGCTTGGCCAGGGATCAAGAGACCCAGTACTTC

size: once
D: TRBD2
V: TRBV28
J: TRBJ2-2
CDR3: CASSFPLGREHTGELFF
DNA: TGTGCCAGCAGTTTCCCCCTGGGGCGGGAGCACACCGGGGAGCTGTTTTTT

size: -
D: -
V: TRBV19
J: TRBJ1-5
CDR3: CASSKLNQPQHF
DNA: TGTGCCAGTAGTAAATTAAATCAGCCCCAGCATTTT

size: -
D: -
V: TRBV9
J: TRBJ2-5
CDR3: CASSPRLRETQYF
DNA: TGTGCCAGCAGCCCACGTCTGCGAGAGACCCAGTACTTC

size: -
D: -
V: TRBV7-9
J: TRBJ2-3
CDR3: CASSLGLSTDTQYF
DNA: TGTGCCAGCAGCTTAGGTCTTAGCACAGATACGCAGTATTTT

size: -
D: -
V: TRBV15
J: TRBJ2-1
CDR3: CATSRARNEQFF
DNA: TGTGCCACCAGCAGAGCCCGCAATGAGCAGTTCTTC

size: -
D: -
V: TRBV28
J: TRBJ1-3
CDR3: CASSGDGRPGNTIYF
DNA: TGTGCCAGCAGTGGGGACGGGAGGCCTGGAAACACCATATATTTT

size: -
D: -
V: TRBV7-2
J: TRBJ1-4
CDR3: CASSRTLSNEKLFF
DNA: TGTGCCAGCAGCCGGACTTTATCTAATGAAAAACTGTTTTTT

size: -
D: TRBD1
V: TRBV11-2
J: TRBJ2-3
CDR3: CASSLERQGTDTQYF
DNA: TGTGCCAGCAGCTTAGAAAGACAGGGTACAGATACGCAGTATTTT

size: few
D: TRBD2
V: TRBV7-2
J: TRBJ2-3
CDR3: CASSLGASGSGFTDTQYF
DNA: TGTGCCAGCAGCTTGGGGGCTAGCGGGAGTGGGTTCACAGATACGCAGTATTTT

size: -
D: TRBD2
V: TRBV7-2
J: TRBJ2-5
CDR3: CASSEGQTASGGGETQYF
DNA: TGTGCCAGCAGCGAGGGACAGACGGCTAGCGGGGGAGGGGAGACCCAGTACTTC

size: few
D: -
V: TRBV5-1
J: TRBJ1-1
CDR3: CASTDIANTEAFF
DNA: TGCGCCAGCACGGACATAGCTAACACTGAAGCTTTCTTT

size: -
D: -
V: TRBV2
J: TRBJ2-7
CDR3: CASESLGALYEQYF
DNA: TGTGCCAGCGAATCTTTGGGCGCTCTCTACGAGCAGTACTTC